This T cell receptor beta chain emerged from a study of response to subunit inactivated influenza vaccine (dated by TCRdb to the late 2010s). Looking at the study overall: To follow how T cells responded to a trivalent subunit inactivated influenza vaccine, the researchers relied on deep quantitative profiling of the T cell receptor repertoire. Results and caveats for the whole study, not just this receptor: The authors suggested that each seasonal influenza vaccination may recruit only a limited number of new T cells.

The receptor library was made with RT-PCR. Sequencing took place on an Illumina HiSeq 2500. TCRdb cleaned the public reads at Q25 with fastp, built clones with MiXCR and kept in-frame beta chains. Rows are combined by CDR3 protein, so each entry shows the most common genes and DNA. Here the sample has about 800,000 distinct CDR3 sequences; 21% occur a single time. 10% of the sample goes to the ten largest clones. With regard to this clonotype: Which antigen it targets is not known. No much larger clone is present one base from it, and per-base qualities are unavailable.

Sample: PBMCs from blood, taken more than 4 days after vaccination. The origin of this receptor is a man aged 50-60 years who received an inactivated influenza vaccine. Donor details come from another sample of the same person, matched by shared clones.

Here the CDR3 is given as CASSTDSPRAYEQYF. The DNA sequence is as follows: TGTGCCAGCAGTACGGACAGCCCTCGGGCCTACGAGCAGTACTTC. This receptor chain uses TRBV2 and TRBJ2-7, and TRBD1 may be the D gene, going by 6 matching bases. The cysteine opens and the phenylalanine closes a CDR3 of 15 amino acids. Just the 45-base CDR3 DNA is kept, in frame starting at base 1. V lost 5 bases and J lost 2 bases; the stretch between them is 16 bases long. The germline V gene yields SNHLY for CDR1 and FYNNEI for CDR2.